The 28 T cell receptor beta chains listed next were all sequenced from one sample in a study of beta chain features in type 1 diabetes. Every isolated RNA sample was fully reverse transcribed, so sequencing captured expressed TCRB transcripts. Generated by immunoSEQ multiplex PCR, the TCRdb table keeps only in-frame clones and is missing some. This table holds about 230,000 clones, about 10% found once. Sequencing input: naive CD4+ T cells from blood. All receptors come from a woman aged 18-29 years in good health.

This clone was detected only a few times. This sequence joins TRBV30 and TRBJ1-2; D gene unclear. Per the germline V gene, CDR1 is GTSNPN and CDR2 is SVGIG (reference sequence). The CDR3 is made up of 12 amino acids. Between the trimmed V and J ends, which lost 5 bases and 5 bases, there was a span of 12 bases. The CDR3 loop reads CAWGLTGYGYTF. The CDR3 nucleotides are TGTGCCTGGGGCCTAACGGGATATGGCTACACCTTC.

This clone was seen more than once but under ten times. The rearrangement links TRBV5-1 to TRBJ2-1, with 9 bases lining up with TRBD1. Germline V gene sequence: CDR1 SGHRS, CDR2 YFSETQ. CDR3 length: 16 residues. Trimming took 4 bases from V and 9 from J; bases not matched to a gene: 14. The CDR3, as DNA: TGCGCCAGCAGCGAGACCGGGACAGGGTATCCTCGTGAGCAGTTCTTC. This gives the protein CASSETGTGYPREQFF.

This clone was recorded a few times. This chain uses TRBV6-6 with TRBJ2-7; 7 bases agree with TRBD1. CDR1 MNHNY and CDR2 SVGAGI come from the germline V gene (reference sequence). The junction had 7 bases not matched to a gene; V was cut back by 5 bases and J by 6 bases. The CDR3 consists of 13 residues. CDR3 coding DNA: TGTGCCAGCAGTAATACAGGGGAGCGCGAGCAGTACTTC. It encodes CASSNTGEREQYF.

This clone has only a few counts. The chain carries TRBV30 and TRBJ1-1, with D unresolved. Germline CDR1 is GTSNPN and CDR2 is SVGIG (reference sequence). With 5 bases removed from V and 0 bases from J, the gap between germline ends came to 7 bases. This CDR3 is 12 amino acids long. The CDR3 sequence is CAWERLNTEAFF. CDR3 nucleotides: TGTGCCTGGGAACGGTTGAACACTGAAGCTTTCTTT.

The chain combines TRBV25-1 with TRBJ2-2; D possibly corresponds to TRBD2 (5 bases). Germline CDR1 and CDR2: MGHDK and SYGVNS. The CDR3 has 11 residues. The V end was cut by 6 bases, the J end by 10 bases, with 9 bases between. The CDR3 region has the DNA TGTGCCAGCAGCGGGGTCGTGGAGCTGTTTTTT. Amino acid sequence: CASSGVVELFF.

In its sample, this clone was seen a few times. The CDR3 reads CASTPGQGSSGANVLTF. The CDR3 bases are TGTGCCAGCACTCCGGGACAGGGAAGCTCTGGGGCCAACGTCCTGACTTTC. The chain couples TRBV27 to TRBJ2-6, with TRBD1 matching 9 bases. CDR1 and CDR2 from the germline V gene are MNHEY and SMNVEV (reference sequence). V dropped 7 bases and J dropped 0; count of bases not matched to a gene: 7. The CDR3 runs to 17 residues.

In this sample, this clone turned up many times. In DNA, the CDR3 is TGTGCCTGGGTTTCCGCGGGGGCTATTAGGGATGAGCAGTTCTTC. As protein: CAWVSAGAIRDEQFF. The chain links TRBV30 to TRBJ2-1, with a possible D match to TRBD2 (7 bases). CDR1 GTSNPN and CDR2 SVGIG come from the germline V gene (reference sequence). The CDR3 runs to 15 residues. The V end was cut by 5 bases, the J end by 8 bases, with 22 bases between.

This clone was seen a few times. This chain uses TRBV4-2 with TRBJ2-3, with a tentative D call TRBD1 (5 bases). Germline CDR1 LGHNA, CDR2 YNFKEQ. The CDR3 consists of 15 residues. With 0 bases removed from V and 4 bases from J, the gap between germline ends came to 11 bases. CDR3 nucleotides: TGTGCCAGCAGCCAAGAGGGGCGTTCGGCAGATACGCAGTATTTT. Its translation is CASSQEGRSADTQYF.

CDR3 residues: CAWSVTDYNEQFF. CDR3 nucleotide sequence: TGTGCCTGGAGTGTAACAGACTACAATGAGCAGTTCTTC. The gene calls are TRBV30 and TRBJ2-1, with unresolved D. CDR1 is GTSNPN and CDR2 is SVGIG in the germline V gene (reference sequence). There are 13 residues in the CDR3. The V end lost 0 bases, the J end lost 3 bases, and 6 bases lay between the germline ends.

The table lists this clone with a few counts. The chain has TRBV5-6 and TRBJ2-2; TRBD1 matches at 8 bases. Germline-derived CDR1 and CDR2 are SGHDT and YYEEEE. J gave up 3 bases and V 4 bases, and 8 bases lay outside the gene matches. This CDR3 region has 16 residues. CDR3 sequence: CASSPTGTGDTGELFF. Written as DNA, the CDR3 is TGTGCCAGCAGCCCAACCGGGACAGGTGACACCGGGGAGCTGTTTTTT.

The rearrangement uses TRBV19 and TRBJ2-2; D is possibly TRBD1 (5 bases). The CDR3 sequence is 13 residues long. CDR1 and CDR2 from the germline V gene are LNHDA and SQIVND (reference sequence). The V end lost 8 bases, the J end lost 4 bases, and 11 bases lay between the germline ends. The CDR3 sequence is CASSDRTTGELFF. The CDR3 DNA is TGTGCCAGTTCTGACAGAACCACCGGGGAGCTGTTTTTT.

This clone has a count of ten or more. One end of the junction fails to match germline, which may point to a read error. The chain employs TRBV19 and TRBJ2-1; 9 positions agree with TRBD1. This CDR3 is 11 amino acids long. Germline V gene data show CDR1 as LNHDA and CDR2 as SQIVND (reference sequence). CDR3: CASRLRDREVF. DNA for the CDR3: TGTGCCAGTAGACTCCGGGACAGGGAGGTCTTC. Drawing the rest from reference TRBV19 and TRBJ2-1, the complete variable domain is DGGITQSPKYLFRKEGQNVTLSCEQNLNHDAMYWYRQDPGQGLRLIYYSQIVNDFQKGDIAEGYSVSREKKESFPLTVTSAQKNPTAFYLCASRLRDREVFGPGTRLTVL.

This clone was seen a few times. V usage is TRBV30 and J usage is TRBJ2-3; 8 nucleotides line up with TRBD1. With V trimmed by 8 bases and J by 9 bases, 4 bases remained unmatched. Germline V CDR1 and CDR2: GTSNPN, SVGIG (reference sequence). The CDR3 totals 10 residues. The CDR3 nucleotides are TGTGCCGGACAGGGAAGCACGCAGTATTTT. Translating gives CAGQGSTQYF.

This clone showed up just a few times. The DNA of the CDR3 is TGTGCCAGCAGCGTAGAGTTGCAGGGTACTGAAGCTTTCTTT. Protein sequence: CASSVELQGTEAFF. V usage is TRBV9 and J usage is TRBJ1-1, with a tentative D call TRBD1 (5 bases). The CDR3 totals 14 residues. V gave up 0 bases and J gave up 5 bases, with 11 bases separating them. Germline CDR1 reads SGDLS; CDR2 reads YYNGEE.

The rearrangement joins TRBV7-9 to TRBJ2-7; D is unresolved. The germline V gene encodes CDR1 SEHNR and CDR2 FQNEAQ (reference sequence). This CDR3 region has 13 residues. V was cut by 1 base and J by 2 bases, with 6 bases left in between. CDR3 protein: CASSLVSTYEQYF. In nucleotides, the CDR3 is TGTGCCAGCAGCTTAGTCAGTACCTACGAGCAGTACTTC.

The table lists this clone with many counts. The genes are TRBV13 and TRBJ2-7; D not resolved. This CDR3 spans 12 amino acids. Trimming pared 3 bases from V and 4 bases from J, leaving 7 bases between. Germline CDR1 reads PRHDT; CDR2 reads FYEKMQ (reference sequence). The CDR3 here is CASSFNRYEQYF. CDR3 bases: TGTGCCAGCAGCTTTAACAGATACGAGCAGTACTTC. Full variable domain (remainder filled in from reference TRBV13 and TRBJ2-7): AAGVIQSPRHLIKEKRETATLKCYPIPRHDTVYWYQQGPGQDPQFLISFYEKMQSDKGSIPDRFSAQQFSDYHSELNMSSLELGDSALYFCASSFNRYEQYFGPGTRLTVT.

The chain employs TRBV27 and TRBJ1-1; possibly TRBD1 for D (5 bases). This CDR3 has 12 residues. Looked up from germline, CDR1 is MNHEY and CDR2 is SMNVEV (reference sequence). V was trimmed by 10 bases and J by 4 bases, leaving 13 bases between them. CDR3 protein: CATFQGGTEAFF. CDR3 DNA sequence: TGTGCCACCTTTCAGGGAGGCACTGAAGCTTTCTTT.

In this sample, this clone turned up a few times. The limits of the CDR3 on the DNA are not certain, so only TCRdb's listed CDR3 is given. This CDR3 reads CSVGTGAVFF. The gene calls are TRBV29-1 and TRBJ1-1; the table's D call, TRBD1, was not checked against the DNA. Germline V CDR1 and CDR2: SQVTM, ANQGSEA. 10 amino acids form the CDR3, both terminal residues included.

The chain's CDR3 is CASSPTATNYGYTF. In DNA, the CDR3 is TGTGCCAGCAGCCCGACAGCGACAAACTATGGCTACACCTTC. The chain combines TRBV7-9 with TRBJ1-2; tentative D call: TRBD1 (5 bases). V was clipped by 5 bases and J by 2 bases, with 12 bases between them. Germline values: CDR1 SEHNR, CDR2 FQNEAQ (reference sequence). The CDR3 is made up of 14 amino acids. The whole variable domain, remainder taken from reference TRBV7-9 and TRBJ1-2, is DTGVSQNPRHKITKRGQNVTFRCDPISEHNRLYWYRQTLGQGPEFLTYFQNEAQLEKSRLLSDRFSAERPKGSFSTLEIQRTEQGDSAMYLCASSPTATNYGYTFGSGTRLTVV.

This clone was seen a handful of times. The genes are TRBV6-5 and TRBJ2-2; no clear D. V dropped 8 bases and J dropped 4 bases, with 14 bases sitting between them. Per the germline V gene, CDR1 is MNHEY and CDR2 is SVGAGI. The CDR3 runs to 14 residues. CDR3 DNA: TGTGCCAGCTGCGCGAGTACGGGCACCGGGGAGCTGTTTTTT. Its protein product is CASCASTGTGELFF.

The chain employs TRBV7-2 and TRBJ2-5; tentative D call: TRBD2 (5 bases). V dropped 1 base and J dropped 5 bases, with 14 bases sitting between them. This CDR3 contains 15 residues. Germline V gives CDR1 SGHTA, CDR2 FQGNSA. The CDR3 DNA reads TGTGCCAGCAGCTTAGTGGTGAGGGTATGGGAGACCCAGTACTTC. This sequence encodes CASSLVVRVWETQYF. Complete variable domain (other parts from reference TRBV7-2 and TRBJ2-5): GAGVSQSPSNKVTEKGKDVELRCDPISGHTALYWYRQSLGQGLEFLIYFQGNSAPDKSGLPSDRFSAERTGGSVSTLTIQRTQQEDSAVYLCASSLVVRVWETQYFGPGTRLLVL.

J is TRBJ2-7 and V is TRBV7-8, with a tentative D call TRBD2 (6 bases). The CDR3 is made up of 16 amino acids. Trimming removed 2 bases from V and 0 bases from J, with 14 bases in between. Germline assignment: CDR1 SGHVS and CDR2 FQNEAQ. The DNA of the CDR3 is TGTGCCAGCAGCTTAATCGGGACTCAACGCTCCTACGAGCAGTACTTC. It codes for CASSLIGTQRSYEQYF.

In this sample, this clone turned up a few times. This chain uses TRBV2 with TRBJ2-4; maybe TRBD2 (6 bases). The ends were cut back, 3 bases at V and 1 base at J, with 13 bases in the middle. The CDR3 is made up of 16 amino acids. Germline V gene sequence: CDR1 SNHLY, CDR2 FYNNEI. The CDR3 spells CASSEMAGYAKNIQYF. CDR3 coding DNA: TGTGCCAGCAGTGAGATGGCGGGATATGCCAAAAACATTCAGTACTTC.

This clone was counted only a few times. The chain links TRBV6-1 to TRBJ2-7; TRBD1 matches at 8 bases. This CDR3 spans 14 amino acids. V lost 1 base to trimming and J lost 1 base; unmatched junction nucleotides: 0. Germline V lookup: CDR1 MNHNS, CDR2 SASEGT. The DNA of the CDR3 is TGTGCCAGCAGTGAAGACAGGGGGTCCTACGAGCAGTACTTC. It codes for CASSEDRGSYEQYF.

This sequence joins TRBV7-9 and TRBJ2-7; 8 positions agree with TRBD2. The germline CDR1 and CDR2 sequences are SEHNR and FQNEAQ (reference sequence). J was trimmed by 2 bases and V by 1 base; bases with no gene match: 10. The CDR3 sequence is 17 residues long. This CDR3 is CASSLGSSSGRAYEQYF. CDR3 coding DNA: TGTGCCAGCAGCTTAGGGTCATCCAGCGGGAGAGCCTACGAGCAGTACTTC. Based on the CDR3 plus reference TRBV7-9 and TRBJ2-7, the full variable domain is DTGVSQNPRHKITKRGQNVTFRCDPISEHNRLYWYRQTLGQGPEFLTYFQNEAQLEKSRLLSDRFSAERPKGSFSTLEIQRTEQGDSAMYLCASSLGSSSGRAYEQYFGPGTRLTVT.

The V gene is TRBV23-1, the J gene TRBJ1-5; 10 bases line up with TRBD1. TRBV23-1 counts as an open reading frame of uncertain function. The J segment lost 4 bases and the V segment lost 0 bases, leaving 6 bases of the junction unmatched. The CDR3 loop spans 17 amino acids. This CDR3 is CASSQSIRDRGNQPQHF. The DNA of the CDR3 is TGCGCCAGCAGTCAATCTATCCGGGACAGGGGTAATCAGCCCCAGCATTTT.

This clone occurred a few times. The chain joins TRBV20-1 to TRBJ2-7; tentatively, D is TRBD1 (5 bases). This CDR3 comprises 11 residues. V lost 2 bases and J lost 4, with 6 bases in between. Germline CDR1 DFQATT, CDR2 SNEGSKA (reference sequence). In DNA, the CDR3 is TGCAGTGCTAGACAGGGATACGAGCAGTACTTC. It specifies CSARQGYEQYF.

This clone was counted at least ten times. The chain is built from TRBV29-1 and TRBJ1-5; D uncertain. The germline V and J ends were trimmed by 8 bases and 3 bases, with 14 bases remaining between them. The CDR3 totals 13 residues. The germline V gene has CDR1 SQVTM and CDR2 ANQGSEA. The CDR3 DNA reads as TGCAGCATTCGGGGTGGGAACAATCAGCCCCAGCATTTT. It encodes CSIRGGNNQPQHF. Full variable domain (missing parts from reference TRBV29-1 and TRBJ1-5): SAVISQKPSRDICQRGTSLTIQCQVDSQVTMMFWYRQQPGQSLTLIATANQGSEATYESGFVIDKFPISRPNLTFSTLTVSNMSPEDSSIYLCSIRGGNNQPQHFGDGTRLSIL.